This T cell receptor beta chain was obtained from a study of beta chain features in type 1 diabetes. This clone was recorded a few times. Expressed TCRB transcripts were sequenced because the entire RNA isolate underwent reverse transcription. Using immunoSEQ multiplex PCR, the repertoire was profiled, and TCRdb retains in-frame clones only, with some absent. This table holds 150,000 or so clones, 9.2% found once. CDR1 is MNHEY and CDR2 is SVGAGI in the germline V gene. This CDR3 contains 16 residues. Losses at the gene ends were 4 bases for V and 5 bases for J; bases not matched to a gene: 9. The clonotype originates from a man younger than 35 in good health. The sequenced material came from central memory CD4+ T cells from blood. This chain joins TRBV6-5 and TRBJ2-5; 11 bases line up with TRBD1. The DNA for the CDR3 is TGTGCCAGCAGTTTTTGGACAGGGGGCGCTTCCGAGACCCAGTACTTC. Protein product: CASSFWTGGASETQYF.